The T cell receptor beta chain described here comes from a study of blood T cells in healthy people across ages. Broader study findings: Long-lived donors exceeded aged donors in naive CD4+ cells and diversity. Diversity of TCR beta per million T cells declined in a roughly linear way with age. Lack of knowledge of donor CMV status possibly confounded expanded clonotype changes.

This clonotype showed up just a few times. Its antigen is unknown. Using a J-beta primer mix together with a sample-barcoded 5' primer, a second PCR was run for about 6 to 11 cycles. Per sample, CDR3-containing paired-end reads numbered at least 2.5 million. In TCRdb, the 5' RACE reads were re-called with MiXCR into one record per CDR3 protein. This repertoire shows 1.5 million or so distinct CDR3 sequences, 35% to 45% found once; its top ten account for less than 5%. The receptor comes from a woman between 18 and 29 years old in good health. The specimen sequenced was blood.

DNA for the CDR3: TGCGCCAGCAGCTTGCGAGGGCCGCTTAATAATGAGCAGTTCTTC. This sequence encodes CASSLRGPLNNEQFF. The chain joins TRBV5-1 to TRBJ2-1, with a weak D call TRBD2 (5 bases). Trimming left V 1 base short and J 7 bases short, with 15 bases between. This CDR3 spans 15 amino acids. The V gene's germline CDR1 is SGHRS and CDR2 YFSETQ.